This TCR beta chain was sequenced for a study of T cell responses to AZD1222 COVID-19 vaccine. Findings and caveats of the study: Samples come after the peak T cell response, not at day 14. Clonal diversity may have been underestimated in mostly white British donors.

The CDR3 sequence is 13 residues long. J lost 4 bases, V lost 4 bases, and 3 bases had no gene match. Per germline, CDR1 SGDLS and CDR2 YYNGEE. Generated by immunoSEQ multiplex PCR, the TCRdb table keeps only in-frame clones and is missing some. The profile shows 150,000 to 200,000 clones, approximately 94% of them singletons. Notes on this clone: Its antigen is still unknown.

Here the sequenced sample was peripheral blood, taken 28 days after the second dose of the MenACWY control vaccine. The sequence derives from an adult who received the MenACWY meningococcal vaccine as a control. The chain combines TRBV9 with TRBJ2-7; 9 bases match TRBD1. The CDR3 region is CASSRDRGYEQYF. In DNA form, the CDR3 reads TGTGCCAGCAGCCGAGACAGGGGGTACGAGCAGTACTTC.